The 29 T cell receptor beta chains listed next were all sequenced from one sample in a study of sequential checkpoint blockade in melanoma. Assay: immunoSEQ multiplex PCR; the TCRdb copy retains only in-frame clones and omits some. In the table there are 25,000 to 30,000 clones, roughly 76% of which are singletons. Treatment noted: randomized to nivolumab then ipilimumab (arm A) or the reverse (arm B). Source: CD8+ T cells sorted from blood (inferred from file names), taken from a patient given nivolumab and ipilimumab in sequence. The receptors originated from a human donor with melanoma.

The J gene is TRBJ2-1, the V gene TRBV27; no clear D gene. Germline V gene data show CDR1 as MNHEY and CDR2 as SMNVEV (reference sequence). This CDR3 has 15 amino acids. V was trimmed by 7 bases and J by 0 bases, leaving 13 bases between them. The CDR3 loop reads CASTLDRSSYNEQFF. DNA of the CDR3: TGTGCCAGCACCCTAGACCGGAGCTCCTACAATGAGCAGTTCTTC.

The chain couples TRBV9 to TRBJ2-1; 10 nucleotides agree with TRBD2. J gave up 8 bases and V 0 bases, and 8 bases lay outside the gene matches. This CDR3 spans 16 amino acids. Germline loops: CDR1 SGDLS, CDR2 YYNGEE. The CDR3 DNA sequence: TGTGCCAGCAGCGTAGCCCCAGCGGGGGGGGTGTATGAGCAGTTCTTC. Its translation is CASSVAPAGGVYEQFF.

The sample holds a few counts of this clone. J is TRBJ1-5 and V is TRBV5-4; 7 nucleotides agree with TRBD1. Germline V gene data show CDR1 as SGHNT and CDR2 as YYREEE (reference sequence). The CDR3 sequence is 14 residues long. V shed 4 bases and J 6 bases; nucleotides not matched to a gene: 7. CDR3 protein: CASSAMGDSQPQHF. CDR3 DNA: TGTGCCAGCAGCGCCATGGGGGACAGTCAGCCCCAGCATTTT.

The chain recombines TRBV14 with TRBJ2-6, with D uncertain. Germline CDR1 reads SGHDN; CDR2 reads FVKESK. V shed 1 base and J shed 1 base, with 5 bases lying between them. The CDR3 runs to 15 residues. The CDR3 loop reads CASSQVGSGANVLTF. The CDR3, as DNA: TGTGCCAGCAGCCAAGTCGGGTCTGGGGCCAACGTCCTGACTTTC.

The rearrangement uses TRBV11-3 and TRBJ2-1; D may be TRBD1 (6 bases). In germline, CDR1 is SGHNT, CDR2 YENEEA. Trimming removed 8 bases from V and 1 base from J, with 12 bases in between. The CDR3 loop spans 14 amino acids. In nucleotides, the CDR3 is TGTGCCAGCGGGGGCCACTATTCCTACAATGAGCAGTTCTTC. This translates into CASGGHYSYNEQFF.

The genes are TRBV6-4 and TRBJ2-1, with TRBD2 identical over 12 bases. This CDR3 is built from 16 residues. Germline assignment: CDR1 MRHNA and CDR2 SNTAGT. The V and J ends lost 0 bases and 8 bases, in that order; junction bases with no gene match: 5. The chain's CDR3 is CASSDSLAGGPDEQFF. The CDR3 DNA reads TGTGCCAGCAGTGACTCCCTAGCGGGAGGGCCCGATGAGCAGTTCTTC.

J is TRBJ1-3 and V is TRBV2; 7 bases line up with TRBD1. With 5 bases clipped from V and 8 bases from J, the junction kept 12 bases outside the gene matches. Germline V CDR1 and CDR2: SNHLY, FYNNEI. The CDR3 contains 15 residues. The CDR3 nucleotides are TGTGCCAGCAGTCAAGACAGGGTGTCGTCGTACACCATATATTTT. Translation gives CASSQDRVSSYTIYF. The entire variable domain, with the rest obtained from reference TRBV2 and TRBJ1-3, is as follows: EPEVTQTPSHQVTQMGQEVILRCVPISNHLYFYWYRQILGQKVEFLVSFYNNEISEKSEIFDDQFSVERPDGSNFTLKIRSTKLEDSAMYFCASSQDRVSSYTIYFGEGSWLTVV.

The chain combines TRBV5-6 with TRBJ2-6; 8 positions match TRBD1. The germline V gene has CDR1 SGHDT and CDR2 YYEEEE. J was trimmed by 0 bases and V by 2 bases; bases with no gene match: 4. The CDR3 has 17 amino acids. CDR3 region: CASSFGTGGSGANVLTF. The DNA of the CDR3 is TGTGCCAGCAGCTTCGGTACAGGGGGCTCTGGGGCCAACGTCCTGACTTTC.

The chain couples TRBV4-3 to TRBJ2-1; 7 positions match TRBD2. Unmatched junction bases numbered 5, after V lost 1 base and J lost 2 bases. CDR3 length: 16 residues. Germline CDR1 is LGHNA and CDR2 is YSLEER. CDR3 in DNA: TGCGCCAGCAGCCAAGTGGGCGGGAGTCCCTACAATGAGCAGTTCTTC. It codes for CASSQVGGSPYNEQFF.

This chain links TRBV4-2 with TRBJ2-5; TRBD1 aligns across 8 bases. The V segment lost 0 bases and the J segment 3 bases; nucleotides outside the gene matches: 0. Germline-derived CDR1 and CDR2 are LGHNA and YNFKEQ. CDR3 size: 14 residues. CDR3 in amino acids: CASSQEDREETQYF. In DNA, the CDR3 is TGTGCCAGCAGCCAAGAGGACAGGGAAGAGACCCAGTACTTC.

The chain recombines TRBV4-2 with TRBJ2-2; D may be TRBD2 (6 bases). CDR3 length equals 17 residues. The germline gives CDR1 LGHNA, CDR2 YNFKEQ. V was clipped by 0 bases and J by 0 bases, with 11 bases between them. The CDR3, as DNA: TGTGCCAGCAGCCAAGAGACGGGCGGGGCGAACACCGGGGAGCTGTTTTTT. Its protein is CASSQETGGANTGELFF.

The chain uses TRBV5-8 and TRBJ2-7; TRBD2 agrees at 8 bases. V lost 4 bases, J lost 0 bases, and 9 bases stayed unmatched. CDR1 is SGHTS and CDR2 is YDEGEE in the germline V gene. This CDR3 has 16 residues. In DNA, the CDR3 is TGTGCCAGCAGCCCCCCCTTGCGGGGGGTCTCCTACGAGCAGTACTTC. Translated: CASSPPLRGVSYEQYF.

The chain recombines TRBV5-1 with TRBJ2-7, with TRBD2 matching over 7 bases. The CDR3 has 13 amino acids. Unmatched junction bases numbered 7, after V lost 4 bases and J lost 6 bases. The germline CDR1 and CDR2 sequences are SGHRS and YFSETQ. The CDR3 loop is CASSARGGSEQYF. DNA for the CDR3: TGCGCCAGCAGCGCGCGCGGGGGTAGCGAGCAGTACTTC. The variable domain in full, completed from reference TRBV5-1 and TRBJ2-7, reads KAGVTQTPRYLIKTRGQQVTLSCSPISGHRSVSWYQQTPGQGLQFLFEYFSETQRNKGNFPGRFSGRQFSNSRSEMNVSTLELGDSALYLCASSARGGSEQYFGPGTRLTVT.

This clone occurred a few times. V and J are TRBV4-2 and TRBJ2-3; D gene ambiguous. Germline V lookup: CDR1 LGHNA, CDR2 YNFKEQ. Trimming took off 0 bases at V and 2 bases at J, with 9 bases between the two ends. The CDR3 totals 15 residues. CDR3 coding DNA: TGTGCCAGCAGCCAAGAGAGGATCCACACAGATACGCAGTATTTT. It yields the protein CASSQERIHTDTQYF.

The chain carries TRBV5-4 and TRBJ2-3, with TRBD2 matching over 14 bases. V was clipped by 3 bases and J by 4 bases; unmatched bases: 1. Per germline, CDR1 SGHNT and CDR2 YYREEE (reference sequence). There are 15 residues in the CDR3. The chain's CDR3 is CASSWGLAGADTQYF. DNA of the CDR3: TGTGCCAGCAGCTGGGGACTAGCGGGAGCAGATACGCAGTATTTT.

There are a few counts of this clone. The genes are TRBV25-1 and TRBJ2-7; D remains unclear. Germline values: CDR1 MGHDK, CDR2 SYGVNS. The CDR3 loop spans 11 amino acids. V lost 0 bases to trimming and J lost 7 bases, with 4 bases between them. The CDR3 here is CASSEYSEQYF. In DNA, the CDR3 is TGTGCCAGCAGTGAATATAGTGAGCAGTACTTC.

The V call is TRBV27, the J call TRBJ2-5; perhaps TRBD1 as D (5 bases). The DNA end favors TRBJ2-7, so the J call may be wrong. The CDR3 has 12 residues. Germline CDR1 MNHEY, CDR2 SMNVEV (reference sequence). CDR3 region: CASSGHPSEQYF. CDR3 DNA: TGTGCCAGCAGCGGACACCCGTCCGAGCAGTACTTC.

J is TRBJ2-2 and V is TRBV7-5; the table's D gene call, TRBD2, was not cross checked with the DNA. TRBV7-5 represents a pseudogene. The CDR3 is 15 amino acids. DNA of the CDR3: TGTGCCAGAACCCTTTCTGCGGGAGAGTGCCGGGAGCTGTTTTTT. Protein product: CARTLSAGECRELFF.

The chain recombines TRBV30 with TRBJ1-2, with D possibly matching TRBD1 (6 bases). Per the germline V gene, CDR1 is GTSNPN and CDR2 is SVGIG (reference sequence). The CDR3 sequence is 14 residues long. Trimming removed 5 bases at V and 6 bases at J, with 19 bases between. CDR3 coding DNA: TGTGCCTGGGACCTTCCGGCAGGGGCGAATGGCTACACCTTC. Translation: CAWDLPAGANGYTF.

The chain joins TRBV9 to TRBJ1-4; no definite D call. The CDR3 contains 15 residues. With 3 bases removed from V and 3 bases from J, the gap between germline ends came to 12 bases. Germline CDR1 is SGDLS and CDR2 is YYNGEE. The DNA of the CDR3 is TGTGCCAGCAGCGGTTCAGGAAGACCTAATGAAAAACTGTTTTTT. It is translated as CASSGSGRPNEKLFF.

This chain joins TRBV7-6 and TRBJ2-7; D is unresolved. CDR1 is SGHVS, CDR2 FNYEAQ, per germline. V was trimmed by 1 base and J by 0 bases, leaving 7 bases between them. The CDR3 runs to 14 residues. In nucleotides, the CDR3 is TGTGCCAGCAGCTTAGATCTAGGCTCCTACGAGCAGTACTTC. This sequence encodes CASSLDLGSYEQYF.

The CDR3 DNA sequence: TGTGCCAGCAGCTGGACAGGGGGTAAGGATGAGCAGTTCTTC. Translated: CASSWTGGKDEQFF. The chain employs TRBV5-8 and TRBJ2-1; TRBD1 matches 10 bases. CDR1 is SGHTS, CDR2 YDEGEE, per germline. This CDR3 region has 14 residues. With V trimmed by 3 bases and J by 8 bases, 5 bases remained unmatched.

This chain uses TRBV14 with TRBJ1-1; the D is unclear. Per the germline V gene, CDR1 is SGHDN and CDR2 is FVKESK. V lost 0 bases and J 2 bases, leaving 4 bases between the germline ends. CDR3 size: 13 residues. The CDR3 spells CASSQEGNTEAFF. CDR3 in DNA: TGTGCCAGCAGCCAAGAGGGCAACACTGAAGCTTTCTTT. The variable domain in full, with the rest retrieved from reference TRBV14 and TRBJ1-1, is EAGVTQFPSHSVIEKGQTVTLRCDPISGHDNLYWYRRVMGKEIKFLLHFVKESKQDESGMPNNRFLAERTGGTYSTLKVQPAELEDSGVYFCASSQEGNTEAFFGQGTRLTVV.

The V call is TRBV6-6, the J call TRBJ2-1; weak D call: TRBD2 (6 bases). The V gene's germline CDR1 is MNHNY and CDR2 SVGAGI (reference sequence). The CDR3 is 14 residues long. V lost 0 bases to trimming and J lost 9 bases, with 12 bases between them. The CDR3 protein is CASSYSNLGGEQFF. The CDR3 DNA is TGTGCCAGCAGTTACTCGAACCTCGGGGGTGAGCAGTTCTTC.

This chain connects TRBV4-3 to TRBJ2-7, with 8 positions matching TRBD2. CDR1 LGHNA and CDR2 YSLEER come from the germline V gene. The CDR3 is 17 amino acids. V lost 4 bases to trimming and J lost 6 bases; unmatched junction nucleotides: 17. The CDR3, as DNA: TGCGCCAGCAGCCTTTCAACGGGAGCGGGAGTTTTGATCGAGCAGTACTTC. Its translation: CASSLSTGAGVLIEQYF.

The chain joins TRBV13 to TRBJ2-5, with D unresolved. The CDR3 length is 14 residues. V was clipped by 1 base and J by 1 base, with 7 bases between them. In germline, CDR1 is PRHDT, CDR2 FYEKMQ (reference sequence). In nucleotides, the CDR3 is TGTGCCAGCAGCTTAGTGCGGAGCCAAGAGACCCAGTACTTC. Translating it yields CASSLVRSQETQYF. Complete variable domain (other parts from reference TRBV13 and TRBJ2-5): AAGVIQSPRHLIKEKRETATLKCYPIPRHDTVYWYQQGPGQDPQFLISFYEKMQSDKGSIPDRFSAQQFSDYHSELNMSSLELGDSALYFCASSLVRSQETQYFGPGTRLLVL.

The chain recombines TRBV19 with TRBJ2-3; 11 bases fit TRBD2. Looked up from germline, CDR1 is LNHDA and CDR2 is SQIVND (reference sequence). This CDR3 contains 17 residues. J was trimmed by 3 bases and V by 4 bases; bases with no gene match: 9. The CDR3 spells CASSTYTTSGETDTQYF. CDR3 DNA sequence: TGTGCCAGTAGTACCTACACGACTAGCGGGGAAACAGATACGCAGTATTTT.

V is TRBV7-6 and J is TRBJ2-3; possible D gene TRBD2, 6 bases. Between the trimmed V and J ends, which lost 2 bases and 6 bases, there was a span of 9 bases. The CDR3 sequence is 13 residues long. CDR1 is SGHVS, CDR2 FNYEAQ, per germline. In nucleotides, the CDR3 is TGTGCCAGCAGCTTAATGGAGGGGGATACGCAGTATTTT. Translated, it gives CASSLMEGDTQYF.

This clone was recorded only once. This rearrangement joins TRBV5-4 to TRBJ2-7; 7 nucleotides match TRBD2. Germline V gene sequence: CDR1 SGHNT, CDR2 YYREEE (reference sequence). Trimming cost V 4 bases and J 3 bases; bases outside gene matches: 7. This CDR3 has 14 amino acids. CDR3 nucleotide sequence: TGTGCCAGCAGCCCCGAGCGGGGAAGCTACGAGCAGTACTTC. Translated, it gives CASSPERGSYEQYF.